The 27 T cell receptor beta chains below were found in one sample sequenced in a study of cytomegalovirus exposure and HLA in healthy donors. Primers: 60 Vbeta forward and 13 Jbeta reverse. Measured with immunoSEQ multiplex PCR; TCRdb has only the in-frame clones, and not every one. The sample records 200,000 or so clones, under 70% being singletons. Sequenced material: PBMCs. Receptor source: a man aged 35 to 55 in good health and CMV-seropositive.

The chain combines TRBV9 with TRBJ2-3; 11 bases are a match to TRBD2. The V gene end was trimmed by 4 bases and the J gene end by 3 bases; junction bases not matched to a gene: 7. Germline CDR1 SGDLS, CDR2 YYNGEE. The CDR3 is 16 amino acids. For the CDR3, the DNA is TGTGCCAGCAGCTCTCGACTAGCGGGGAGTACAGATACGCAGTATTTT. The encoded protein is CASSSRLAGSTDTQYF.

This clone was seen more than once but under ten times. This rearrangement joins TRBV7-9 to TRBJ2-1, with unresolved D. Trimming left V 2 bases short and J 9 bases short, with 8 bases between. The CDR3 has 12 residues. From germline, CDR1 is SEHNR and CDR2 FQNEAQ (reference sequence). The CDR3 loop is CASSLSVSEQFF. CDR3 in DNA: TGTGCCAGCAGCTTATCCGTTAGTGAGCAGTTCTTC.

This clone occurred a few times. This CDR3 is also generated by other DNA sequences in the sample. This CDR3 reads CASSEASRGASPLHF. For the CDR3, the DNA is TGTGCCAGCAGTGAAGCCTCCAGGGGGGCTTCCCCCCTCCACTTT. The V gene is TRBV6-1, the J gene TRBJ1-6; TRBD1 matches 7 bases. V was pared by 0 bases and J by 13 bases, with 9 bases of the junction left unmatched. Germline lookup yields CDR1 MNHNS and CDR2 SASEGT. This CDR3 contains 15 residues.

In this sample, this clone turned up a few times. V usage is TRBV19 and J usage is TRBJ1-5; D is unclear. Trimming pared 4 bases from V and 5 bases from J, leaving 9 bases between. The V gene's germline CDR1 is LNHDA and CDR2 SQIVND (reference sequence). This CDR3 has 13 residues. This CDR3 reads CASSTRGDQPQHF. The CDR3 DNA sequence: TGTGCCAGTAGTACCCGAGGTGATCAGCCCCAGCATTTT.

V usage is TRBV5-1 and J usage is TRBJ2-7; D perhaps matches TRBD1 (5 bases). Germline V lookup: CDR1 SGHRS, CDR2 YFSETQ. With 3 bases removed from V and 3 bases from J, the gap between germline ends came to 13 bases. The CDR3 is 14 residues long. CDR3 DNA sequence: TGCGCCAGCAGCTCCCTAGACAGCCTCTACGAGCAGTACTTC. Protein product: CASSSLDSLYEQYF.

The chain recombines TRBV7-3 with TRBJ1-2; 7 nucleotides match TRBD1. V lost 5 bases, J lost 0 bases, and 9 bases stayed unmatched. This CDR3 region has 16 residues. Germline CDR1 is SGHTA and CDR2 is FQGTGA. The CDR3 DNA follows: TGTGCCAGCAGCCTAGGGGGCCCTGAAGCTAACTATGGCTACACCTTC. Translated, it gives CASSLGGPEANYGYTF. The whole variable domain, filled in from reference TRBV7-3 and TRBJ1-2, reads GAGVSQTPSNKVTEKGKYVELRCDPISGHTALYWYRQSLGQGPEFLIYFQGTGAADDSGLPNDRFFAVRPEGSVSTLKIQRTERGDSAVYLCASSLGGPEANYGYTFGSGTRLTVV.

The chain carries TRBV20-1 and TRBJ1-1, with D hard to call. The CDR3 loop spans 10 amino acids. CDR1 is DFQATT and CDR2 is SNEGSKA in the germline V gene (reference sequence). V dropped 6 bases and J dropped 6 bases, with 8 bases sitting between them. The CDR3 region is CSAARAEAFF. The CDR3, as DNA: TGCAGTGCAGCCCGGGCTGAAGCTTTCTTT.

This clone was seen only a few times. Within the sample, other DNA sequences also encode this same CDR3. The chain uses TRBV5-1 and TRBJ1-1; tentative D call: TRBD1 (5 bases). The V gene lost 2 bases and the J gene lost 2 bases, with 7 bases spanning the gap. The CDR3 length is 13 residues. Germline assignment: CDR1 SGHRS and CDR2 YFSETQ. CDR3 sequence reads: CASSFRENTEAFF. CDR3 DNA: TGCGCCAGCAGCTTCAGGGAAAACACTGAAGCTTTCTTT.

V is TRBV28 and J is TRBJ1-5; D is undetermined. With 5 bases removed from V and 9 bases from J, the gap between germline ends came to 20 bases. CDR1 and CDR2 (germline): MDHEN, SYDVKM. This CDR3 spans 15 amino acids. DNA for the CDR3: TGTGCCAGCAGTGCGGGGTATTCCGGGGTTGGGCCCCAGCATTTT. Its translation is CASSAGYSGVGPQHF.

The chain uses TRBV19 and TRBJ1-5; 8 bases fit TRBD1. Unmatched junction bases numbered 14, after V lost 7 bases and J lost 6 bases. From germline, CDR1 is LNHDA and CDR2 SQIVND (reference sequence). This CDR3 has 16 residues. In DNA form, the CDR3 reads TGTGCCAGTACCTTGATAGGGCAGGGGGCGTTTCAGCCCCAGCATTTT. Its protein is CASTLIGQGAFQPQHF.

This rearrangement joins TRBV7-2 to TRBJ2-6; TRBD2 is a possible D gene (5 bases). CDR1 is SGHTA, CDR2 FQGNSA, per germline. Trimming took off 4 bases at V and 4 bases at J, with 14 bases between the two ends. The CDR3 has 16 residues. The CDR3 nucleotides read TGTGCCAGCAGCTCTAGGGCGGGCTCCGGGGCCAACGTCCTGACTTTC. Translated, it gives CASSSRAGSGANVLTF.

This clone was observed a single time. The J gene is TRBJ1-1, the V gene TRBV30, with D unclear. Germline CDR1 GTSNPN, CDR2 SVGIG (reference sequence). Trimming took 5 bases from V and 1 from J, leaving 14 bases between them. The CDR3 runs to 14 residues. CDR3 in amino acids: CAWDRDAGNTEAFF. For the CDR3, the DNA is TGTGCCTGGGACCGCGACGCGGGGAACACTGAAGCTTTCTTT.

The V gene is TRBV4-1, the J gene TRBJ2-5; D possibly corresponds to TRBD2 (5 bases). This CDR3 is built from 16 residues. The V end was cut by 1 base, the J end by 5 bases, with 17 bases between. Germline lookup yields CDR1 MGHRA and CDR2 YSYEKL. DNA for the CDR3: TGCGCCAGCAGCCAAGTAGGTTCGGGGTTCGGGGAGACCCAGTACTTC. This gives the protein CASSQVGSGFGETQYF.

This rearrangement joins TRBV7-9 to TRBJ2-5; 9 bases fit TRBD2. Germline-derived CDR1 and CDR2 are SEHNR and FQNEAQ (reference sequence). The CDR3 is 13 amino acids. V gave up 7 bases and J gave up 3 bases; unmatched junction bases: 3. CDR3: CASIRGGEETQYF. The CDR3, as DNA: TGTGCCAGCATTCGCGGGGGGGAAGAGACCCAGTACTTC.

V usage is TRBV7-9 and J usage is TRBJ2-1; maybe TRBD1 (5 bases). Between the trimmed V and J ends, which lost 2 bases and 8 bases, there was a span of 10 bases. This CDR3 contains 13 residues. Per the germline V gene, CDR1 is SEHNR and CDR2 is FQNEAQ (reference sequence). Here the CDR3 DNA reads TGTGCCAGCAGCTTACGGTGGGGCGATGAGCAGTTCTTC. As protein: CASSLRWGDEQFF.

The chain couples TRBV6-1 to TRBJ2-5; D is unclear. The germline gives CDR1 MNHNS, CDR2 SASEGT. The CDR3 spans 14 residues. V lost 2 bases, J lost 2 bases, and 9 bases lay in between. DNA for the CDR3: TGTGCCAGCAGTGAAAGCCCTCTTCAAGAGACCCAGTACTTC. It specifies CASSESPLQETQYF.

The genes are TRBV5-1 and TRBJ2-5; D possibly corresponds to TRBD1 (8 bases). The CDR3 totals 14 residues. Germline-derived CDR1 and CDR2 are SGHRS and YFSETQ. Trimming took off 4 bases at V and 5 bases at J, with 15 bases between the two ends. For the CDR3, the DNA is TGCGCCAGCAGCCCAGGACAGGGAGGGGAGACCCAGTACTTC. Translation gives CASSPGQGGETQYF.

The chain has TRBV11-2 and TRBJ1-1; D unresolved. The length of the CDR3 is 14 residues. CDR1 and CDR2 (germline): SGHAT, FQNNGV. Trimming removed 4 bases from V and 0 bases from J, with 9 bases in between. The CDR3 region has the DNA TGTGCCAGCAGCTCCACAGCCATGAACACTGAAGCTTTCTTT. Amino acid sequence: CASSSTAMNTEAFF.

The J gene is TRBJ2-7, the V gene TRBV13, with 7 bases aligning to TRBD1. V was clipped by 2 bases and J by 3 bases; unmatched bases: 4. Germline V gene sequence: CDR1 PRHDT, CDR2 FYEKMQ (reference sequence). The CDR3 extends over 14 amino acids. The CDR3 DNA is TGTGCCAGCAGCTTATCCGGGACAGTCTACGAGCAGTACTTC. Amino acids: CASSLSGTVYEQYF.

The CDR3 nucleotides read TGTGCCAGCAGCCCTACTAGCGGGGGGGCCAGGGCGTCCCACGAGCAGTACTTC. The encoded protein is CASSPTSGGARASHEQYF. The chain employs TRBV11-2 and TRBJ2-7, with 13 nucleotides matching TRBD2. CDR1 is SGHAT, CDR2 FQNNGV, per germline. CDR3 length: 18 amino acids. The junction had 15 bases not matched to a gene; V was cut back by 5 bases and J by 5 bases.

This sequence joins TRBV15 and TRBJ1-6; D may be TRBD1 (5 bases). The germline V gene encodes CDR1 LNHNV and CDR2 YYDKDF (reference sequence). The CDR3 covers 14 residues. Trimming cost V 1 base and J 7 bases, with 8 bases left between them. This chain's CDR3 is CATSRVRGNSPLHF. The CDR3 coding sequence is TGTGCCACCAGCAGAGTCCGGGGGAATTCACCCCTCCACTTT.

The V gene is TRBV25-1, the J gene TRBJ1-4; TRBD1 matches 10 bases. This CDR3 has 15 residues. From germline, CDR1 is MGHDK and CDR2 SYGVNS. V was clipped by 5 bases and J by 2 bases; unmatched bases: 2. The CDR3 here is CASSRTGGTNEKLFF. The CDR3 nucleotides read TGTGCCAGCAGTCGGACAGGGGGGACTAATGAAAAACTGTTTTTT.

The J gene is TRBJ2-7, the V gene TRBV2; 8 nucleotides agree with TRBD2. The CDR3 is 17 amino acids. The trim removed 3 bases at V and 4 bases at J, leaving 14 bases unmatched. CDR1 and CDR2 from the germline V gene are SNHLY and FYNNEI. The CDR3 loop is CASSDNPAGDVSYEQYF. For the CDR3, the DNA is TGTGCCAGCAGTGACAACCCAGCGGGGGATGTCTCGTACGAGCAGTACTTC.

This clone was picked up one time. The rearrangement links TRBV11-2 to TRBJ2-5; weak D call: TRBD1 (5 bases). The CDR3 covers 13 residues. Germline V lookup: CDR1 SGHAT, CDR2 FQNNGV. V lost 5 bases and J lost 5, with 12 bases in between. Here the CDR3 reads CASSRGLRETQYF. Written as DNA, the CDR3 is TGTGCCAGCAGCAGGGGCCTAAGGGAGACCCAGTACTTC.

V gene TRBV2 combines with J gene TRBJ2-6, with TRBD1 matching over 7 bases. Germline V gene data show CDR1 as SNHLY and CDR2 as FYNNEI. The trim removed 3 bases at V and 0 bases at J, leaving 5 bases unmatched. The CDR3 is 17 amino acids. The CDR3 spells CASSEGQRGSGANVLTF. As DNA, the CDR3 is TGTGCCAGCAGTGAGGGACAGCGAGGCTCTGGGGCCAACGTCCTGACTTTC.

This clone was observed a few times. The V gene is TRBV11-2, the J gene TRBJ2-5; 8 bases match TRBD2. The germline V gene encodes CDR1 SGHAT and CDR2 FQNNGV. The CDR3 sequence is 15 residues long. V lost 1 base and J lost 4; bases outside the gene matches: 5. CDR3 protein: CASSLAGGPGETQYF. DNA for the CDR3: TGTGCCAGCAGCTTAGCGGGGGGGCCTGGAGAGACCCAGTACTTC.

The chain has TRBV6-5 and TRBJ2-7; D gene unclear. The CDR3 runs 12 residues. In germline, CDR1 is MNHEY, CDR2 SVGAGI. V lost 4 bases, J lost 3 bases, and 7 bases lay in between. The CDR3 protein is CASSSDFYEQYF. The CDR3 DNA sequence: TGTGCCAGCAGTTCAGACTTCTACGAGCAGTACTTC.